This entry lists 17 T cell receptor beta chains sequenced from one sample in a study of a mutant IDH1 vaccine in newly diagnosed glioma. Measured with immunoSEQ multiplex PCR; TCRdb has only the in-frame clones, and not every one. Of about 56,000 clones detected, 70% to 90% appear once; the ten largest clones hold around 1.7%. No antigen is known for these receptors. Time point specified: week 35, safety follow-up. The study gave 300 ug of mutant IDH1 20-mer peptide per vaccine dose, with topical imiquimod. The sequencing used PBMCs, collected from a glioma patient whose treatment included an IDH1 peptide vaccine. All receptors come from a man aged 40-49 years with glioma.

The CDR3 region has the DNA TGTGCCAGCAGCTCGAGACTCGGGATGGAGACCCAGTACTTC. Translating gives CASSSRLGMETQYF. The chain is built from TRBV7-9 and TRBJ2-5, with D possibly being TRBD2 (5 bases). This CDR3 contains 14 residues. The germline gives CDR1 SEHNR, CDR2 FQNEAQ (reference sequence). Trimming removed 4 bases from V and 5 bases from J, with 14 bases in between.

The chain joins TRBV10-3 to TRBJ2-7; TRBD1 matches at 10 bases. Germline CDR1 reads ENHRY; CDR2 reads SYGVKD. V lost 5 bases, J lost 5 bases, and 6 bases stayed unmatched. This CDR3 is built from 14 residues. CDR3 DNA: TGTGCCATCAGTTGGACAGGGGGTGTCAACGAGCAGTACTTC. Residues: CAISWTGGVNEQYF.

This chain uses TRBV7-9 with TRBJ1-1; D might be TRBD1 (6 bases). V lost 2 bases and J 11 bases, leaving 15 bases between the germline ends. The CDR3 contains 13 residues. Per germline, CDR1 SEHNR and CDR2 FQNEAQ (reference sequence). The CDR3 nucleotides are TGTGCCAGCAGCTTAAGCGGTGCAAGGGGGGCTTTCTTT. Residues: CASSLSGARGAFF.

The table lists this clone with a few counts. This chain connects TRBV28 to TRBJ1-5; the D gene is possibly TRBD1 (6 bases). Trimming shortened V by 6 bases and J by 8 bases, and 20 bases separated the two germline ends. Germline CDR1 MDHEN, CDR2 SYDVKM. The CDR3 runs 15 residues. CDR3 in DNA: TGTGCCAGCAGCCTTGAGGGGGGGGGCGGGAAGCCCCAGCATTTT. It specifies CASSLEGGGGKPQHF.

The V call is TRBV9, the J call TRBJ1-1, with TRBD1 matching over 7 bases. In germline, CDR1 is SGDLS, CDR2 YYNGEE. V shed 4 bases, J shed 0 bases, and the junction held 12 bases outside the gene matches. The CDR3 spans 17 residues. CDR3 sequence (DNA): TGTGCCAGCAGCCCCCGAGGACAGGTGATCATGAACACTGAAGCTTTCTTT. As protein: CASSPRGQVIMNTEAFF.

The gene calls are TRBV7-9 and TRBJ2-7; D unresolved. CDR3 size: 12 residues. V was shortened by 4 bases and J by 2 bases, with 6 bases between the two germline ends. The germline CDR1 and CDR2 sequences are SEHNR and FQNEAQ (reference sequence). Here the CDR3 reads CASSSTAYEQYF. The CDR3 nucleotides are TGTGCCAGCAGCTCCACAGCCTACGAGCAGTACTTC. Looking up the rest from reference TRBV7-9 and TRBJ2-7 gives the full variable domain: DTGVSQNPRHKITKRGQNVTFRCDPISEHNRLYWYRQTLGQGPEFLTYFQNEAQLEKSRLLSDRFSAERPKGSFSTLEIQRTEQGDSAMYLCASSSTAYEQYFGPGTRLTVT.

The genes are TRBV29-1 and TRBJ1-5; TRBD1 matches at 8 bases. CDR1 is SQVTM and CDR2 is ANQGSEA in the germline V gene. Unmatched junction bases numbered 4, after V lost 4 bases and J lost 2 bases. The CDR3 contains 14 residues. Here the CDR3 DNA reads TGCAGCGTTGGCCCAGGGGGCGGCAATCAGCCCCAGCATTTT. Translated: CSVGPGGGNQPQHF.

This chain connects TRBV28 to TRBJ1-5; no clear D gene. Germline CDR1 reads MDHEN; CDR2 reads SYDVKM. CDR3 length: 15 amino acids. Trimming pared 5 bases from V and 6 bases from J, leaving 17 bases between. The CDR3 here is CASSPMPGWSQPQHF. CDR3 in DNA: TGTGCCAGCAGTCCCATGCCGGGGTGGAGTCAGCCCCAGCATTTT.

The V and J genes are TRBV13 and TRBJ2-7; 12 nucleotides line up with TRBD2. The CDR3 is made up of 15 amino acids. V trimming: 4 bases; J trimming: 5 bases; junction bases outside the gene matches: 6. Germline V CDR1 and CDR2: PRHDT, FYEKMQ (reference sequence). In nucleotides, the CDR3 is TGTGCCAGCAGCTCCGGACGACTAGCGGGAGACGAGCAGTACTTC. This gives the protein CASSSGRLAGDEQYF.

The rearrangement links TRBV5-6 to TRBJ2-3; no definite D call. The CDR3 has 12 residues. Trimming removed 0 bases from V and 4 bases from J, with 3 bases in between. Germline loops: CDR1 SGHDT, CDR2 YYEEEE. The DNA of the CDR3 is TGTGCCAGCAGCTTGGCCGCAGATACGCAGTATTTT. Translation gives CASSLAADTQYF.

This clone has more than one count but fewer than ten. The CDR3 coding sequence is TGTGCCAGCAGCCATCCGGGAGTCCAAGAGACCCAGTACTTC. The encoded protein is CASSHPGVQETQYF. The chain is built from TRBV5-6 and TRBJ2-5; D may be TRBD2 (6 bases). The CDR3 is 14 amino acids. CDR1 and CDR2 from the germline V gene are SGHDT and YYEEEE. V lost 4 bases to trimming and J lost 1 base, with 11 bases between them.

This chain joins TRBV7-2 and TRBJ2-7; the D is unclear. The V gene's germline CDR1 is SGHTA and CDR2 FQGNSA. The CDR3 spans 12 residues. The V end was cut by 4 bases, the J end by 5 bases, with 9 bases between. CDR3 bases: TGTGCCAGCAGCTCCCTTGGGGACGAGCAGTACTTC. Its protein is CASSSLGDEQYF.

The chain has TRBV10-3 and TRBJ2-5, with a tentative D call TRBD2 (5 bases). The CDR3 length is 13 residues. Germline assignment: CDR1 ENHRY and CDR2 SYGVKD. V lost 6 bases, J lost 0 bases, and 8 bases lay in between. CDR3 bases: TGTGCCATCAGGGACTGGAACCAAGAGACCCAGTACTTC. This codes for CAIRDWNQETQYF.

The chain links TRBV5-1 to TRBJ2-7, with D possibly TRBD2 on 6 matching bases. CDR1 is SGHRS, CDR2 YFSETQ, per germline. The CDR3 length is 15 residues. The V gene lost 4 bases and the J gene lost 7 bases, with 21 bases spanning the gap. The CDR3 region is CASSPGAGPPGEQYF. CDR3 nucleotide sequence: TGCGCCAGCAGCCCGGGTGCGGGACCACCGGGAGAGCAGTACTTC.

The genes are TRBV4-2 and TRBJ2-1; 10 bases line up with TRBD2. The V and J ends lost 4 bases and 6 bases, in that order; junction bases with no gene match: 12. Per germline, CDR1 LGHNA and CDR2 YNFKEQ. There are 17 residues in the CDR3. The CDR3 protein is CASSPGAAGGPVNEQFF. In nucleotides, the CDR3 is TGTGCCAGCAGCCCAGGGGCAGCGGGAGGGCCTGTCAATGAGCAGTTCTTC.

The CDR3 coding sequence is TGTGCCAGCAGTTATAAGGGGGCGTCCTACGAGCAGTACTTC. It specifies CASSYKGASYEQYF. The rearrangement links TRBV6-6 to TRBJ2-7; 7 bases align to TRBD1. Germline trimming cut 3 bases from V and 1 base from J; bases unmatched to any gene: 3. The CDR3 length is 14 residues. Germline CDR1 is MNHNY and CDR2 is SVGAGI (reference sequence).

The chain links TRBV19 to TRBJ2-7; unclear D gene. The length of the CDR3 is 13 residues. The V gene lost 4 bases and the J gene lost 6 bases, with 13 bases spanning the gap. Per germline, CDR1 LNHDA and CDR2 SQIVND (reference sequence). The CDR3 region has the DNA TGTGCCAGTAGTACCGCGCAGCGAAGCGAGCAGTACTTC. This codes for CASSTAQRSEQYF. The entire variable domain, with the rest obtained from reference TRBV19 and TRBJ2-7, is as follows: DGGITQSPKYLFRKEGQNVTLSCEQNLNHDAMYWYRQDPGQGLRLIYYSQIVNDFQKGDIAEGYSVSREKKESFPLTVTSAQKNPTAFYLCASSTAQRSEQYFGPGTRLTVT.